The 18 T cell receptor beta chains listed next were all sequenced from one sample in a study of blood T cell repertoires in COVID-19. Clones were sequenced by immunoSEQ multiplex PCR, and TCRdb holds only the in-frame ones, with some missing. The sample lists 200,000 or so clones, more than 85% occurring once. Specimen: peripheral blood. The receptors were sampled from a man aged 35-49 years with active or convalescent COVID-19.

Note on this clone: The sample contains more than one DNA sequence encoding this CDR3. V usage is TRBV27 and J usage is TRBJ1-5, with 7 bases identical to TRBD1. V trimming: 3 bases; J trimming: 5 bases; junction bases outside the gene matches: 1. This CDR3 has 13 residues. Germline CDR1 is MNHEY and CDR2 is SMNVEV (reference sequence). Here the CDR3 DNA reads TGTGCCAGCAGTTTCCAGGGGGATCAGCCCCAGCATTTT. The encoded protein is CASSFQGDQPQHF.

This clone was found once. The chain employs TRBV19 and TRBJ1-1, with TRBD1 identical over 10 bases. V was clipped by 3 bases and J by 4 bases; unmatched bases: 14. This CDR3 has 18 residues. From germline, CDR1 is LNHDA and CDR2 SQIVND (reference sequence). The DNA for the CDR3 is TGTGCCAGTAGTATTACCCTCGCCGGACAGGGGGTGGGCACTGAAGCTTTCTTT. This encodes CASSITLAGQGVGTEAFF.

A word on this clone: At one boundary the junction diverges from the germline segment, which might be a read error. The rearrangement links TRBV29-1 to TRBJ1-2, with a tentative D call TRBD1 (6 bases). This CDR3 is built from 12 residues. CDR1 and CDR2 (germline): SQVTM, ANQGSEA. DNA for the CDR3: TGCAGCGTTGAAGATCCAGAGGGGGGGACCCTGTTC. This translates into CSVEDPEGGTLF.

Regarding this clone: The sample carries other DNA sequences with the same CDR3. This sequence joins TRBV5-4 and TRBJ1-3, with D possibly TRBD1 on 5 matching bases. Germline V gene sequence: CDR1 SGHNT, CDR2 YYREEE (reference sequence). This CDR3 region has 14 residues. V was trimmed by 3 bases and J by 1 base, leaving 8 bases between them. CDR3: CASSWGVSGNTIYF. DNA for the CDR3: TGTGCCAGCAGCTGGGGGGTGTCTGGAAACACCATATATTTT.

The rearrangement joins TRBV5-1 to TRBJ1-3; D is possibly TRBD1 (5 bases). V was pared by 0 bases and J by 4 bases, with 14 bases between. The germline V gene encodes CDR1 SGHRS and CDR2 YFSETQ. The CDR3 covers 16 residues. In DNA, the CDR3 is TGCGCCAGCAGCTTGGCCGCCAGGGCGACGGGAAACACCATATATTTT. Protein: CASSLAARATGNTIYF.

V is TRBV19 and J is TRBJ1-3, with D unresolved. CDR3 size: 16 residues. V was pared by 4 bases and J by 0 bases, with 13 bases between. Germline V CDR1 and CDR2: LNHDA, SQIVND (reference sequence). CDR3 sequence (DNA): TGTGCCAGTAGTAAGGTCCGGAGGCACTCTGGAAACACCATATATTTT. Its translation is CASSKVRRHSGNTIYF.

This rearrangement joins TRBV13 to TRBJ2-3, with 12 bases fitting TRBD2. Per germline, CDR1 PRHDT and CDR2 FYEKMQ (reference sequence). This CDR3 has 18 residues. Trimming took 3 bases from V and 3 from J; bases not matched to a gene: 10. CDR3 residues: CASSFTPSGGGRTDTQYF. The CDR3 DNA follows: TGTGCCAGCAGCTTCACCCCTAGCGGGGGGGGGCGAACAGATACGCAGTATTTT. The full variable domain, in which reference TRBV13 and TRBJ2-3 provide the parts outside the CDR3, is AAGVIQSPRHLIKEKRETATLKCYPIPRHDTVYWYQQGPGQDPQFLISFYEKMQSDKGSIPDRFSAQQFSDYHSELNMSSLELGDSALYFCASSFTPSGGGRTDTQYFGPGTRLTVL.

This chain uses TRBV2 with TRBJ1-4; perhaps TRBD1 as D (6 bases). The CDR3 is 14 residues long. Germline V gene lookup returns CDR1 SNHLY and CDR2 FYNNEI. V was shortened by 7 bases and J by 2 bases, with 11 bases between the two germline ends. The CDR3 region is CASTAGATNEKLFF. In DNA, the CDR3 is TGTGCCAGCACGGCAGGGGCGACTAATGAAAAACTGTTTTTT. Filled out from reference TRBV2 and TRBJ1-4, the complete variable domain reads EPEVTQTPSHQVTQMGQEVILRCVPISNHLYFYWYRQILGQKVEFLVSFYNNEISEKSEIFDDQFSVERPDGSNFTLKIRSTKLEDSAMYFCASTAGATNEKLFFGSGTQLSVL.

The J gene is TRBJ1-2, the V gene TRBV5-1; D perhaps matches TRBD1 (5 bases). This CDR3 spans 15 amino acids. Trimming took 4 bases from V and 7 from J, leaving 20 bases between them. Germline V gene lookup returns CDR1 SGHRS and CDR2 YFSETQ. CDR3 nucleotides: TGCGCCAGCAGCCTAAAGACAGATACAGTACTTGGCTACACCTTC. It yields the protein CASSLKTDTVLGYTF.

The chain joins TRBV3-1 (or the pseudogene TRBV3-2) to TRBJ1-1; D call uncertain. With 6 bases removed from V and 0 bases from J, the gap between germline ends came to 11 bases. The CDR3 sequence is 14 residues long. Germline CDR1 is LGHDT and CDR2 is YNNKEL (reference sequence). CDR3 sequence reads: CASSRSHMNTEAFF. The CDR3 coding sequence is TGTGCCAGCAGTAGGAGCCACATGAACACTGAAGCTTTCTTT.

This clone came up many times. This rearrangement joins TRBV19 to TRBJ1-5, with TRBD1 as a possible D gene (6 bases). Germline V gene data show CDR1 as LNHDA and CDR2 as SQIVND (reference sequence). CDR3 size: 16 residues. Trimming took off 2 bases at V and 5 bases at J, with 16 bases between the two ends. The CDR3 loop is CASSIQGQVGDQPQHF. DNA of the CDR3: TGTGCCAGTAGTATACAGGGGCAGGTGGGCGATCAGCCCCAGCATTTT.

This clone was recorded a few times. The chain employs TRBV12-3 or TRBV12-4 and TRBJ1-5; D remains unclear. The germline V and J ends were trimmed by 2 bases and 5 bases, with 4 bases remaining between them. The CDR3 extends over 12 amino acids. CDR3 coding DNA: TGTGCCAGCAGTTTAAGCTATCAGCCCCAGCATTTT. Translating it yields CASSLSYQPQHF.

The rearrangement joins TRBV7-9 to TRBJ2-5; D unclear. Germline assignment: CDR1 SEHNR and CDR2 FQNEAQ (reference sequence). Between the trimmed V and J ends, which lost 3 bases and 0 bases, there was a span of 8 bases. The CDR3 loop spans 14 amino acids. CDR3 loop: CASSFFLYQETQYF. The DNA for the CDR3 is TGTGCCAGCAGCTTCTTCCTGTACCAAGAGACCCAGTACTTC. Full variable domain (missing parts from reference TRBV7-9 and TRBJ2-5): DTGVSQNPRHKITKRGQNVTFRCDPISEHNRLYWYRQTLGQGPEFLTYFQNEAQLEKSRLLSDRFSAERPKGSFSTLEIQRTEQGDSAMYLCASSFFLYQETQYFGPGTRLLVL.

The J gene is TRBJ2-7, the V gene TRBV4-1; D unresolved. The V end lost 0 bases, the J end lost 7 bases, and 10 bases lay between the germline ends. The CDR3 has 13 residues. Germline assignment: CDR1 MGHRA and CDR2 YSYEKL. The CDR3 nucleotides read TGCGCCAGCAGCCAAGAATCCCCCTTGGAGCAGTACTTC. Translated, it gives CASSQESPLEQYF.

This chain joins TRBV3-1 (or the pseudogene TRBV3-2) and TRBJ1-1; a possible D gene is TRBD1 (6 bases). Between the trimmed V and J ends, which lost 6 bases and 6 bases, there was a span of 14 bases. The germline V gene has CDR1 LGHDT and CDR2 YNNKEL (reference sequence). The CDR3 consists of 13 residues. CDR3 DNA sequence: TGTGCCAGCAGAGCTGGGGGCGGCGCTGAAGCTTTCTTT. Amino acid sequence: CASRAGGGAEAFF.

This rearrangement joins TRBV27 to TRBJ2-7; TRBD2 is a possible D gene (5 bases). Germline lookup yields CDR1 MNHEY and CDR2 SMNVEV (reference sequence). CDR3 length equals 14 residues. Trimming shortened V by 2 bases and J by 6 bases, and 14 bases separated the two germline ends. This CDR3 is CASSLLGLGGEQYF. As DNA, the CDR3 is TGTGCCAGCAGTTTACTCGGACTCGGTGGCGAGCAGTACTTC.

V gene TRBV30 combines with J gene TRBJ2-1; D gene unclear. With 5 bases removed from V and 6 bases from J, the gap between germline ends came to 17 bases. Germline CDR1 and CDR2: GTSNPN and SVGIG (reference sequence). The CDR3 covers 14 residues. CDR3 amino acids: CAWGLLFGGNEQFF. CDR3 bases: TGTGCCTGGGGCCTCCTATTCGGCGGCAATGAGCAGTTCTTC.

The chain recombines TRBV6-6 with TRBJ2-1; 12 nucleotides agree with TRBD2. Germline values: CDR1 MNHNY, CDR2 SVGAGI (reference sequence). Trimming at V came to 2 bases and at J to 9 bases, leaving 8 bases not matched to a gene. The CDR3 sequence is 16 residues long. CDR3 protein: CASSYPGLAGQGEQFF. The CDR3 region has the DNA TGTGCCAGCAGTTACCCTGGACTAGCGGGGCAGGGTGAGCAGTTCTTC.